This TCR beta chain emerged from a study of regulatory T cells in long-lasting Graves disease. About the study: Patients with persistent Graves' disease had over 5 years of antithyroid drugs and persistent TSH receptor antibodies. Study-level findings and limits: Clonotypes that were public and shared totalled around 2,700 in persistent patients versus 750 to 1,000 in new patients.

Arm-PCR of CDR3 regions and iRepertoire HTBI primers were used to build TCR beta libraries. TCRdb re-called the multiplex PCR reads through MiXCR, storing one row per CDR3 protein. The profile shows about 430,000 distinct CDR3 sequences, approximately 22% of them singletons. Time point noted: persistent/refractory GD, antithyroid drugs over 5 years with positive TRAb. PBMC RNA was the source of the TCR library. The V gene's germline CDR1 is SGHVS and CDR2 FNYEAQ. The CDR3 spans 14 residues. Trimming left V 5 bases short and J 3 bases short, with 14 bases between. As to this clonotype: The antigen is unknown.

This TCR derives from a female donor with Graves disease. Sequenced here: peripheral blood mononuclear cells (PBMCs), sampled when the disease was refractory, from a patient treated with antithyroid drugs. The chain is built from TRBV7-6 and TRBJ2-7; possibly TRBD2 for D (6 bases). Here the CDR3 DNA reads TGTGCCAGCAGCCAAGAGCTAGCGTTCTACGAGCAGTACTTC. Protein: CASSQELAFYEQYF.